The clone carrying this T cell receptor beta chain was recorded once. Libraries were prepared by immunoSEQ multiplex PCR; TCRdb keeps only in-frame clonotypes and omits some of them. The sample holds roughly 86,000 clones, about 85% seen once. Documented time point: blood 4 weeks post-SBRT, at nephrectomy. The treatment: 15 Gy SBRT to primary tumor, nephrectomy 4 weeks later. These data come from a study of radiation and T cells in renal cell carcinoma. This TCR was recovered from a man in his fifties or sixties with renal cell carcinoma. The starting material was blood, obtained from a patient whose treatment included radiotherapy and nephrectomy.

The CDR3, as DNA: TGCGCCAGCAGCTCCGGGACTAGCGGGAGTGGTTGGTGGGAGACCCAGTACTTC. Its translation is CASSSGTSGSGWWETQYF. This chain joins TRBV5-1 and TRBJ2-5; 14 bases line up with TRBD2. The germline gives CDR1 SGHRS, CDR2 YFSETQ. V dropped 3 bases and J dropped 5; count of bases not matched to a gene: 12. The CDR3 has 18 amino acids.